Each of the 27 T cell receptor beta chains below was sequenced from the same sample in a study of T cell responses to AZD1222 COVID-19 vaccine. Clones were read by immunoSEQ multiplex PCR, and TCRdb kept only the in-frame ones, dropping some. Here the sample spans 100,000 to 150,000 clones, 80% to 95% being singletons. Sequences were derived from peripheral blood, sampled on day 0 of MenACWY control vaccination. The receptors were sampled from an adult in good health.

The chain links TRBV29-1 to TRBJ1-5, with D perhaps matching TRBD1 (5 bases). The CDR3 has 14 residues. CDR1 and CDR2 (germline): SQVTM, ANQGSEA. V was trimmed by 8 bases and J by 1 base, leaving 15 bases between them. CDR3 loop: CSPKGTRSNQPQHF. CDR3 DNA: TGCAGCCCTAAAGGGACTAGGAGCAATCAGCCCCAGCATTTT.

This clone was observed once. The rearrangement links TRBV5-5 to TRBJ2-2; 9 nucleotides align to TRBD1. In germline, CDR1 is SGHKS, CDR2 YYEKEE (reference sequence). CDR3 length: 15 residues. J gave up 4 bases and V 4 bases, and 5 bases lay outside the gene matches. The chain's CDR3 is CASSRTGEVTGELFF. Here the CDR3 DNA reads TGTGCCAGCAGCCGGACAGGGGAGGTCACCGGGGAGCTGTTTTTT.

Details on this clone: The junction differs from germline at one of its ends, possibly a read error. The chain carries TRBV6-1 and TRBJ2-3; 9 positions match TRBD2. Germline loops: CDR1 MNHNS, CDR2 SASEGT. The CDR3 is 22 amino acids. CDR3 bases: TGTCCCAGCAGTGAAGAAGGCGGAGTGGGGCTCGCGGGGGGGCGGGGCACAGATACGCAGTATTTT. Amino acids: CPSSEEGGVGLAGGRGTDTQYF.

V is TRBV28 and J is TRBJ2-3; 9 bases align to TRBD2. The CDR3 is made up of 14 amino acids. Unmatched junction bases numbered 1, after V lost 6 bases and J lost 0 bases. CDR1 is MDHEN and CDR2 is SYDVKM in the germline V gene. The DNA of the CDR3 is TGTGCCAGCAGGCGGGGGGGGAGCACAGATACGCAGTATTTT. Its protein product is CASRRGGSTDTQYF.

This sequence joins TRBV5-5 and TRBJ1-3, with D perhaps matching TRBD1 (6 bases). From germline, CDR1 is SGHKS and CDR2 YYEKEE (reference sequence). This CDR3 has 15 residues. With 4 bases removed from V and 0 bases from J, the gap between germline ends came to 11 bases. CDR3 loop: CASSGDISSGNTIYF. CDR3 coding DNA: TGTGCCAGCAGCGGGGACATTAGCTCTGGAAACACCATATATTTT.

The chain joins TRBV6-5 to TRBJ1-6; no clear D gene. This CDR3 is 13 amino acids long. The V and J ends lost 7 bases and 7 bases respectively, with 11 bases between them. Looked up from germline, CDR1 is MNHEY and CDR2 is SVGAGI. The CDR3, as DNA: TGTGCCAGCAAAAACCCCTCAAATTCACCCCTCCACTTT. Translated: CASKNPSNSPLHF.

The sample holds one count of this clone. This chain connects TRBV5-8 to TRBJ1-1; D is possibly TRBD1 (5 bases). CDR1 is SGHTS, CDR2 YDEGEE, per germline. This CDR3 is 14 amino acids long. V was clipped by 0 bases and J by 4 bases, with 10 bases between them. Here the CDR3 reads CASSLGRAATEAFF. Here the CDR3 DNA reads TGTGCCAGCAGCTTGGGCAGGGCGGCCACTGAAGCTTTCTTT.

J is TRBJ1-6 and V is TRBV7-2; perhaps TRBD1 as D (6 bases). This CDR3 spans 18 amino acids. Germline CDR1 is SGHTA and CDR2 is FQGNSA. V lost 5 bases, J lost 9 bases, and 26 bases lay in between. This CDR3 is CASSPRNMTGSGGSPLHF. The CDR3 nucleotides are TGTGCCAGCAGCCCTCGGAATATGACAGGATCCGGGGGTTCACCCCTCCACTTT.

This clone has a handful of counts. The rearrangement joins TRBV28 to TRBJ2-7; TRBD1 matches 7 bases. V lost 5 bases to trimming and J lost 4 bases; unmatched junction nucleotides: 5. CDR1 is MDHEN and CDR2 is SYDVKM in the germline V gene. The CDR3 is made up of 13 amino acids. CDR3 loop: CASSLQGWYEQYV. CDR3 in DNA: TGTGCCAGCAGTCTACAGGGGTGGTACGAGCAGTACGTC.

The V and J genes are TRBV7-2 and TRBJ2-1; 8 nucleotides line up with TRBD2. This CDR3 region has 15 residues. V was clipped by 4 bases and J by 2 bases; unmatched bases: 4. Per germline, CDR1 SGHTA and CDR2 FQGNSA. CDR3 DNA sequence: TGTGCCAGCAGCTACACTAGCGGACCCTACAATGAGCAGTTCTTC. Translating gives CASSYTSGPYNEQFF. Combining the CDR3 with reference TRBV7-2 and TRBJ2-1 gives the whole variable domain GAGVSQSPSNKVTEKGKDVELRCDPISGHTALYWYRQSLGQGLEFLIYFQGNSAPDKSGLPSDRFSAERTGGSVSTLTIQRTQQEDSAVYLCASSYTSGPYNEQFFGPGTRLTVL.

The CDR3 loop is CAINSGNTIYF. The CDR3 coding sequence is TGTGCCATTAACTCTGGAAACACCATATATTTT. J is TRBJ1-3 and V is TRBV28; D is unresolved. Germline CDR1 MDHEN, CDR2 SYDVKM. This CDR3 contains 11 residues. V was shortened by 10 bases and J by 0 bases, with 4 bases between the two germline ends.

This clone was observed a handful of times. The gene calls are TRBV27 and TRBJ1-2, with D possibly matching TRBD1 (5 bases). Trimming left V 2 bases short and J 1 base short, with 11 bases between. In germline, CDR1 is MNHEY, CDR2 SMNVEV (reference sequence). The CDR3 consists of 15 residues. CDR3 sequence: CASSLLGTDNYGYTF. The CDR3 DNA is TGTGCCAGCAGTTTACTCGGGACGGATAACTATGGCTACACCTTC.

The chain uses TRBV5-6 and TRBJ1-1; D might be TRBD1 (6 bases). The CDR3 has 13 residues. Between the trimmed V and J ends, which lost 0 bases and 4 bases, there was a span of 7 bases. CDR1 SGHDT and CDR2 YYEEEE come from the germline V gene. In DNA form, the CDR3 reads TGTGCCAGCAGCTTGGTCAGGGGCACTGAAGCTTTCTTT. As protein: CASSLVRGTEAFF.

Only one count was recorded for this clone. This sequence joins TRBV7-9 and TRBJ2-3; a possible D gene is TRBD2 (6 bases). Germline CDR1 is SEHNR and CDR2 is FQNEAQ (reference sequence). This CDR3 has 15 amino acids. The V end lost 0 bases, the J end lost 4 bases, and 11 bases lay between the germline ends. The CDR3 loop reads CASSLALGGADTQYF. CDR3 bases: TGTGCCAGCAGCTTAGCGCTCGGAGGGGCAGATACGCAGTATTTT.

DNA for the CDR3: TGTGCCAGCAGCTTAGAGCGGTCGGACTATGGCTACACCTTC. Encoded protein: CASSLERSDYGYTF. This chain links TRBV7-9 with TRBJ1-2; the D is unclear. V lost 1 base to trimming and J lost 3 bases, with 9 bases between them. Per germline, CDR1 SEHNR and CDR2 FQNEAQ (reference sequence). The CDR3 is 14 amino acids.

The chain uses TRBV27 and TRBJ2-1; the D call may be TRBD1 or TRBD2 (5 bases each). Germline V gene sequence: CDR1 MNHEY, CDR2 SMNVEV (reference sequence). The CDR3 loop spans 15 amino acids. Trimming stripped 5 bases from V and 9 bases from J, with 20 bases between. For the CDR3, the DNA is TGTGCCAGCAGTGGGACCCTGCTTTTGAGCGGTGAGCAGTTCTTC. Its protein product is CASSGTLLLSGEQFF.

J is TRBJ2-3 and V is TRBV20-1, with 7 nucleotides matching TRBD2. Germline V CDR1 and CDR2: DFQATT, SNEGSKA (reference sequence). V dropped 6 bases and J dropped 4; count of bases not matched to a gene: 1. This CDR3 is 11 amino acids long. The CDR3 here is CSAGLADTQYF. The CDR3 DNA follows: TGCAGTGCCGGACTAGCAGATACGCAGTATTTT.

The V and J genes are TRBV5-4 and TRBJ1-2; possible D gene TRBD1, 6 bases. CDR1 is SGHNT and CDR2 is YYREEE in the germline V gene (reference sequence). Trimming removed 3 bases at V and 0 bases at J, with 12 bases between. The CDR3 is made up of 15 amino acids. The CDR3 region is CASSSKQGANYGYTF. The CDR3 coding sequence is TGTGCCAGCAGCTCCAAACAGGGAGCTAACTATGGCTACACCTTC. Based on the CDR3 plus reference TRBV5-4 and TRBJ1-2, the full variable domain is ETGVTQSPTHLIKTRGQQVTLRCSSQSGHNTVSWYQQALGQGPQFIFQYYREEENGRGNFPPRFSGLQFPNYSSELNVNALELDDSALYLCASSSKQGANYGYTFGSGTRLTVV.

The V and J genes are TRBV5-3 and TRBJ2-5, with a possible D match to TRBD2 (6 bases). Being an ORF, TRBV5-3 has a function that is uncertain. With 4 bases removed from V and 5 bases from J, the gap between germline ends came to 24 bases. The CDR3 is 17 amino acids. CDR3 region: CARSPRLRGSFLETQYF. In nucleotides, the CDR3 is TGTGCCAGAAGCCCTCGTTTGCGGGGCTCTTTTTTGGAGACCCAGTACTTC.

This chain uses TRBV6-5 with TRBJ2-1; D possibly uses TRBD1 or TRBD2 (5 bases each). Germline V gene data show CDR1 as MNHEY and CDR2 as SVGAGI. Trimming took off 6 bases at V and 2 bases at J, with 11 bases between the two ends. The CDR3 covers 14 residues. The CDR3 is CASSPRDAYNEQFF. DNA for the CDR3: TGTGCCAGCAGCCCCCGGGACGCCTACAATGAGCAGTTCTTC.

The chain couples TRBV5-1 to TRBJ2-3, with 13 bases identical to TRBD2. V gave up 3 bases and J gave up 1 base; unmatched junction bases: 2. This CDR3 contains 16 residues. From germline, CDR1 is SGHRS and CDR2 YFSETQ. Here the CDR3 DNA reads TGCGCCAGCAGCTGGGGGACTAGCGGGGGCACAGATACGCAGTATTTT. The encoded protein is CASSWGTSGGTDTQYF.

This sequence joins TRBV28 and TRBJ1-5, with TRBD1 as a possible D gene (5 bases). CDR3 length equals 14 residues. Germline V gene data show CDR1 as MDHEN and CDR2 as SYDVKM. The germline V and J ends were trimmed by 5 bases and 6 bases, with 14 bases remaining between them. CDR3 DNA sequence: TGTGCCAGCAGTCGGGGGGGAAAGGGTCAGCCCCAGCATTTT. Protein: CASSRGGKGQPQHF.

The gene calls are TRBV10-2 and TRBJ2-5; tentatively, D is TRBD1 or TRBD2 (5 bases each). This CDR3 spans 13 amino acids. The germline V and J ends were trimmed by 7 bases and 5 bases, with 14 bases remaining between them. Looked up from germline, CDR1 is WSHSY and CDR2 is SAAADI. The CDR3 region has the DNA TGCGCCAGCATGAGGGGACGTAGGGAGACCCAGTACTTC. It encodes CASMRGRRETQYF.

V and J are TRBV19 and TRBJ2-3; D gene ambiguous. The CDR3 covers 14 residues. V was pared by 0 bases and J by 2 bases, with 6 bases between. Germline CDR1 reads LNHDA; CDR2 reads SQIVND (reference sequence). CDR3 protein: CASSIEAPTDTQYF. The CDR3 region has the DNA TGTGCCAGTAGTATAGAGGCCCCCACAGATACGCAGTATTTT.

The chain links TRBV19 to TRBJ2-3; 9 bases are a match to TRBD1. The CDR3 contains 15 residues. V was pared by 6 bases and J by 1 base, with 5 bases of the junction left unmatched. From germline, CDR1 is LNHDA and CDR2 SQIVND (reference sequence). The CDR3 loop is CASSPRTGGTDTQYF. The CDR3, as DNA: TGTGCCAGTAGCCCTCGGACAGGGGGCACAGATACGCAGTATTTT.

The CDR3 sequence is CASSSQMNTEAFF. The CDR3 nucleotides read TGTGCCAGCAGCTCCCAGATGAACACTGAAGCTTTCTTT. This chain links TRBV7-2 with TRBJ1-1; D is undetermined. The CDR3 contains 13 residues. Germline V gene lookup returns CDR1 SGHTA and CDR2 FQGNSA. Trimming shortened V by 4 bases and J by 0 bases, and 6 bases separated the two germline ends.

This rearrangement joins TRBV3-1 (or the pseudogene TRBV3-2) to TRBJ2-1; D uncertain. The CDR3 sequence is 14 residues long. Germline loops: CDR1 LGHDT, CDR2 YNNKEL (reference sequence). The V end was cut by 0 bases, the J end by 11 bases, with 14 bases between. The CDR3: CASSQDLVGPKQFF. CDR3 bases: TGTGCCAGCAGCCAAGATCTGGTGGGCCCAAAGCAGTTCTTC.